This is a list of T cell receptor beta chains from one sample in a study of T cell responses to AZD1222 COVID-19 vaccine. Produced via immunoSEQ multiplex PCR; TCRdb's table is partial and in-frame only. Of 75,000 to 100,000 clones in the sample, 89% are singletons; the top ten hold 2.4%. The material was peripheral blood, obtained on day 0 of AZD1222 vaccination. These receptors all come from an adult in good health. The CDR3 runs from the conserved cysteine through the conserved F or W. A D gene is named only where the DNA matches it firmly. Size is stated for part of the rows, as once, few or many counts, or as a class when the clone is expanded.

d_call j_call clone_size v_call cdr3_nt cdr3_aa
TRBD1 TRBJ1-3 once TRBV9 TGTGCCAGCAGCGTAGGAGCAGGGGGTGCCCGAACCATATATTTT CASSVGAGGARTIYF
NA TRBJ2-7 NA TRBV19 TGTGCCAGTAGGGAAATAGGGGTTGACGAGCAGTACTTC CASREIGVDEQYF
TRBD1 TRBJ1-6 once TRBV5-6 TGTGCCAGCAGCTCCAAGACAGGGATTAATTCACCCCTCCACTTT CASSSKTGINSPLHF
NA TRBJ2-1 NA TRBV2 TGTGCCAGCAGTGTTAGCAATGAGCAGTTCTTC CASSVSNEQFF
TRBD1 TRBJ1-3 NA TRBV9 TGTGCCAGCAGCGCCAACCGAGTCCCGGGACAGGGAATCTCTGGAAACACCATATATTTT CASSANRVPGQGISGNTIYF
TRBD1 TRBJ2-1 NA TRBV6-2/TRBV6-3 TGTGCCAGCAGTCCCGGACAGGGCATGACTTTATCCGCCTACAATGAGCAGTTCTTC CASSPGQGMTLSAYNEQFF
NA TRBJ2-5 NA TRBV7-3 TGTGCCAGCAGCTTGATGGGGGGAGCAGTTCAAGAGACCCAGTACTTC CASSLMGGAVQETQYF
NA TRBJ1-1 NA TRBV7-6 TGTGCCAGCAGCGCTAGGGCGGGATCGATGAACACTGAAGCTTTCTTT CASSARAGSMNTEAFF
TRBD1 TRBJ2-1 NA TRBV11-2 TGTGCCAGCACTCCCGACAGGGCCTACAATGAGCAGTTCTTC CASTPDRAYNEQFF
TRBD1 TRBJ1-1 few TRBV7-3 TGTGCCAGCAGCGTTGCCGGGACAGGCAGCACTGAAGCTTTCTTT CASSVAGTGSTEAFF
NA TRBJ1-5 NA TRBV30 TGTGCCTGGAGTGTAGGCCATCAGCCCCAGCATTTT CAWSVGHQPQHF
TRBD2 TRBJ2-5 NA TRBV4-2 TGTGCCAGCAGCCAAGGAGCGGGAGGGCCAGAGACCCAGTACTTC CASSQGAGGPETQYF
NA TRBJ1-6 NA TRBV28 TGTGCCAGCACCTTCAGAAGGGGGTCACCCCTCCACTTT CASTFRRGSPLHF
NA TRBJ1-2 NA TRBV5-1 TGCGCCAGCAGCTTGGCCTTGGGACAAGGCTACACCTTC CASSLALGQGYTF
TRBD1 TRBJ2-2 NA TRBV6-2/TRBV6-3 TGTGCCAGCAGTCCCTGGACAGGACCCGAAGAGCTGTTTTTT CASSPWTGPEELFF
NA TRBJ1-5 NA TRBV18 TGTGCCAGCTCACCACAGGACAGTGGGCGACGTCATCAGCCCCAGCATTTT CASSPQDSGRRHQPQHF
TRBD1 TRBJ1-3 NA TRBV2 TGTGCCAGCAGTAACTCAGGGACAGGCTCTGGAAACACCATATATTTT CASSNSGTGSGNTIYF
NA TRBJ2-7 medium-sized TRBV4-2 TGTGCCAGCAGCCAAGACGACAGCAGCTCCTACGAGCAGTACTTC CASSQDDSSSYEQYF
NA TRBJ2-5 NA TRBV19 TGTGCCAGTAGGGGGACGGGCTACCAAGAGACCCAGTACTTC CASRGTGYQETQYF
NA TRBJ1-1 once TRBV25-1 TGTGCCAGCAGAAAGGACCAGGTCACTGAAGCTTTCTTT CASRKDQVTEAFF
NA TRBJ2-3 once TRBV10-2 TGCGCCAGCAGTTCCGAGTGGGGTGATCCGGGGACGCAGTATTTT CASSSEWGDPGTQYF
TRBD1 TRBJ1-6 NA TRBV27 TGTGCCAGCAGTTCATATAGCGGACAGGGCCTTTCACCCCTCCACTTT CASSSYSGQGLSPLHF
NA TRBJ1-1 NA TRBV5-5 TGTGCCAGCACCCCACTGAGCGGGGCAAACACTGAAGCTTTCTTT CASTPLSGANTEAFF
NA TRBJ2-3 once TRBV6-2/TRBV6-3 TGTGCCAGCAGTTATTCGGGACATACAGATACGCAGTATTTT CASSYSGHTDTQYF
NA TRBJ2-5 NA TRBV24-1 TGTGCCACCAGTGGGACCCCCCAAAGGGGCGAGGAGACCCAGTACTTC CATSGTPQRGEETQYF
TRBD2 TRBJ2-3 NA TRBV6-5 TGTGCCAGGGGCAGGGATAGCGGGCTCACAGATACGCAGTATTTT CARGRDSGLTDTQYF
TRBD2 TRBJ2-2 NA TRBV5-1 TGCGCCAGCAGCCAGCTAGCGGACACCGGGGAGCTGTTTTTT CASSQLADTGELFF
NA TRBJ1-3 once TRBV18 TGTGCCAGCTCACCGATGGAGAGCTCTGGAAACACCATATATTTT CASSPMESSGNTIYF
TRBD2 TRBJ2-3 NA TRBV11-2 TGTGCCAGCAGCGCCCGACTAGCTCGGACGACACGCACAGATACGCAGTATTTT CASSARLARTTRTDTQYF
NA TRBJ1-2 NA TRBV7-6 TGTGCCAGCAGCCCCGAGGGAGGAAACTTCTATGGCTACACCTTC CASSPEGGNFYGYTF
TRBD1 TRBJ1-1 NA TRBV20-1 TGCAGTGCTGGACAGGGGATAATGGCTTTCTTT CSAGQGIMAFF
TRBD1 TRBJ1-3 NA TRBV19 TGTGCCAGTACCGTACAGGGGGGCTTCTCTGGAAACACCATATATTTT CASTVQGGFSGNTIYF
NA TRBJ1-4 NA TRBV4-1 TGCGCCAGCAGCCAAGATAGGACCGTAAATGGATATAATGAAAAACTGTTTTTT CASSQDRTVNGYNEKLFF
NA TRBJ1-5 NA TRBV9 TGTGCCAGCAGCGTAGCGGAGAGTCAGCCCCAGCATTTT CASSVAESQPQHF
NA TRBJ1-1 NA TRBV7-2 TGTGCCAGCAGCTCCCAGGGATATGAAGCTTTCTTT CASSSQGYEAFF
NA TRBJ2-2 NA TRBV4-3 TGCGCCAGCAGCCAAGGAGGCTACTCCGGGGAGCTGTTTTTT CASSQGGYSGELFF
TRBD2 TRBJ2-3 NA TRBV18 TGTGCCAGCTCACCACAACTAGCGGGGGCCCGCACAGATACGCAGTATTTT CASSPQLAGARTDTQYF
NA TRBJ2-1 NA TRBV15 TGTGCCACCAGCAGTGGCAGCGGCTCCTACAATGAGCAGTTCTTC CATSSGSGSYNEQFF
NA TRBJ2-1 NA TRBV19 TGTGCCAGTAGTATAGAACAGAGAAGCTACAATGAGCAGTTCTTC CASSIEQRSYNEQFF
NA TRBJ1-1 NA TRBV7-5 TGTGCCAGAAGCTCGCGAAACCAGGTTAACACTGAAGCTTTCTTT CARSSRNQVNTEAFF
NA TRBJ1-2 once TRBV27 TGTGCCAGCAGTTTAGCCAGGGGCTCTAACTATGGCTACACCTTC CASSLARGSNYGYTF